This passage covers 20 T cell receptor beta chains from one sample sequenced in a study of T cells after yellow fever vaccination (dated by TCRdb to between 2017 and 2020). In light of the paper, this sample's treatment or condition label describes: live attenuated yellow fever vaccine strain. Receptor amplification or capture employed 5' RACE. The reads were generated on an Illumina HiSeq 2500. TCRdb ran its own pipeline on the public reads, namely fastp trimming at Q25 and MiXCR clone calling, and kept in-frame beta chains. Each entry merges the rows of one CDR3 protein and shows their most common DNA and genes. The sample includes 160,000 or so distinct CDR3 sequences, with under 7.5% observed a single time. The top ten hold 2.5% to 3% of the sample. This specimen was CD4+ T cells sorted from PBMCs, taken more than 4 days after the first yellow fever vaccination. The source is a man between 18 and 29 years old who received the YFV17D yellow fever vaccine.

The chain joins TRBV24-1 to TRBJ2-1, with 12 positions matching TRBD2. Germline-derived CDR1 and CDR2 are KGHDR and SFDVKD. V was clipped by 6 bases and J by 8 bases; unmatched bases: 13. The CDR3 covers 17 residues. Written as DNA, the CDR3 is TGTGCCACCAGTTCTGGCGGACTAGCGGGGAAGCCGGATGAGCAGTTCTTC. It specifies CATSSGGLAGKPDEQFF.

This clonotype was seen ten or more times. DNA of the CDR3: TGCGCCAGCAGCTTGATCTCCGGGGAAGAGACCCAGTACTTC. This sequence encodes CASSLISGEETQYF. The chain employs TRBV5-1 and TRBJ2-5; tentatively, D is TRBD2 (5 bases). Trimming removed 1 base at V and 3 bases at J, with 10 bases between. In germline, CDR1 is SGHRS, CDR2 YFSETQ. The CDR3 is 14 amino acids.

To note about this clonotype: Germline and junction disagree at one end, which may indicate a read error. This sequence joins TRBV28 and TRBJ2-5, with 9 bases identical to TRBD2. From germline, CDR1 is MDHEN and CDR2 SYDVKM. The CDR3 has 15 amino acids. DNA of the CDR3: TGTGCCAGCAGTTTAACTAGCGGGTACCATGAGACCCAGTACTTC. It codes for CASSLTSGYHETQYF.

This clonotype was recorded at least ten times. The chain combines TRBV20-1 with TRBJ2-3; no clear D gene. The CDR3 covers 13 residues. CDR1 DFQATT and CDR2 SNEGSKA come from the germline V gene (reference sequence). V was shortened by 3 bases and J by 1 base, with 8 bases between the two germline ends. The CDR3 DNA follows: TGCAGTGCTAGGAGTTATCGCACAGATACGCAGTATTTT. It encodes CSARSYRTDTQYF.

The rearrangement joins TRBV29-1 to TRBJ2-4; 7 bases line up with TRBD1. Germline V lookup: CDR1 SQVTM, CDR2 ANQGSEA. V gave up 4 bases and J gave up 1 base; unmatched junction bases: 7. This CDR3 has 15 residues. The CDR3 sequence is CSVGGQIGAKNIQYF. CDR3 DNA: TGCAGCGTTGGGGGACAGATTGGTGCCAAAAACATTCAGTACTTC. Supplemented by reference TRBV29-1 and TRBJ2-4, the full variable domain reads SAVISQKPSRDICQRGTSLTIQCQVDSQVTMMFWYRQQPGQSLTLIATANQGSEATYESGFVIDKFPISRPNLTFSTLTVSNMSPEDSSIYLCSVGGQIGAKNIQYFGAGTRLSVL.

This chain uses TRBV28 with TRBJ2-5; D uncertain. Germline V lookup: CDR1 MDHEN, CDR2 SYDVKM. The CDR3 totals 13 residues. Trimming took 5 bases from V and 4 from J, leaving 11 bases between them. The CDR3 region has the DNA TGTGCCAGCAGTACACCGGCTTCAGAGACCCAGTACTTC. It yields the protein CASSTPASETQYF.

This clonotype was recorded at least ten times. The CDR3 here is CASSPHGSYEQYV. The CDR3 DNA reads as TGTGCCAGCAGCCCGCATGGCTCCTACGAGCAGTACGTC. The chain is built from TRBV28 and TRBJ2-7, with D hard to call. This CDR3 has 13 amino acids. The germline CDR1 and CDR2 sequences are MDHEN and SYDVKM. The V gene lost 6 bases and the J gene lost 0 bases, with 9 bases spanning the gap.

The table lists this clonotype with many counts. The chain joins TRBV19 to TRBJ1-5; 10 bases fit TRBD1. V lost 8 bases, J lost 7 bases, and 8 bases stayed unmatched. The CDR3 contains 14 residues. Germline loops: CDR1 LNHDA, CDR2 SQIVND (reference sequence). The CDR3 bases are TGTGCCAGTTCGACAGGGGGCTTAGACCAGCCCCAGCATTTT. This encodes CASSTGGLDQPQHF.

This clonotype came up many times. The chain joins TRBV12-3 or TRBV12-4 to TRBJ2-1; D is perhaps TRBD2 (5 bases). This CDR3 is 11 amino acids long. V was shortened by 5 bases and J by 10 bases, with 9 bases between the two germline ends. In nucleotides, the CDR3 is TGTGCCAGCAGTGGGGAGAGGGAGCAGTTCTTC. Its protein product is CASSGEREQFF.

This clonotype came up many times. The V gene is TRBV6-5, the J gene TRBJ2-5; perhaps TRBD2 as D (6 bases). Between the trimmed V and J ends, which lost 2 bases and 4 bases, there was a span of 11 bases. Germline V gives CDR1 MNHEY, CDR2 SVGAGI. There are 14 residues in the CDR3. In DNA, the CDR3 is TGTGCCAGCAGTTACGCGGGGAATCGAGAGACCCAGTACTTC. This gives the protein CASSYAGNRETQYF.

The chain combines TRBV6-6 with TRBJ1-1, with a tentative D call TRBD1 (5 bases). The ends were cut back, 5 bases at V and 4 bases at J, with 11 bases in the middle. This CDR3 contains 13 residues. Germline assignment: CDR1 MNHNY and CDR2 SVGAGI (reference sequence). CDR3 residues: CASSKERGTEAFF. The CDR3 nucleotides are TGTGCCAGCAGTAAGGAAAGGGGCACTGAAGCTTTCTTT.

Many counts were recorded for this clonotype. Here the CDR3 DNA reads TGCGCCAGCAGCTTGGGTGTCTCCGGGGGACGGGAGCAGTTCTTC. The encoded protein is CASSLGVSGGREQFF. V is TRBV5-1 and J is TRBJ2-1, with a possible D match to TRBD2 (6 bases). The CDR3 has 15 residues. The germline V and J ends were trimmed by 0 bases and 10 bases, with 17 bases remaining between them. Germline values: CDR1 SGHRS, CDR2 YFSETQ. The full variable domain, in which reference TRBV5-1 and TRBJ2-1 provide the parts outside the CDR3, is KAGVTQTPRYLIKTRGQQVTLSCSPISGHRSVSWYQQTPGQGLQFLFEYFSETQRNKGNFPGRFSGRQFSNSRSEMNVSTLELGDSALYLCASSLGVSGGREQFFGPGTRLTVL.

This clonotype was observed a few times. The chain combines TRBV12-3 or TRBV12-4 with TRBJ1-5; D not resolved. The CDR3 spans 13 residues. Trimming cost V 1 base and J 9 bases, with 10 bases left between them. The CDR3, as DNA: TGTGCCAGCAGTTTAGGAGAAGGCCGGCCCCAGCATTTT. Its translation: CASSLGEGRPQHF.

This clonotype was picked up many times. CDR3 sequence (DNA): TGTGCCAGCTCACCGGACAGAATCCACGAGCAGTACGTC. The encoded protein is CASSPDRIHEQYV. The rearrangement joins TRBV18 to TRBJ2-7, with D perhaps matching TRBD1 (6 bases). Germline CDR1 is KGHSH and CDR2 is LQKENI. The CDR3 is 13 amino acids. V lost 3 bases, J lost 5 bases, and 11 bases lay in between.

The V call is TRBV5-1, the J call TRBJ2-1; D uncertain. The germline V gene encodes CDR1 SGHRS and CDR2 YFSETQ. Trimming stripped 0 bases from V and 2 bases from J, with 9 bases between. This CDR3 contains 15 residues. This CDR3 reads CASSLDGRTYNEQFF. The CDR3, as DNA: TGCGCCAGCAGCTTGGATGGCAGGACCTACAATGAGCAGTTCTTC.

The chain combines TRBV6-1 with TRBJ2-3; D may be TRBD1 (5 bases). Per germline, CDR1 MNHNS and CDR2 SASEGT. The CDR3 covers 16 residues. Trimming removed 7 bases at V and 0 bases at J, with 17 bases between. The CDR3 DNA follows: TGTGCCAGCATCAGAGTTCAGGGCTCTAGCACAGATACGCAGTATTTT. This translates into CASIRVQGSSTDTQYF.

The sample holds many counts of this clonotype. The chain joins TRBV7-9 to TRBJ2-3, with D perhaps TRBD2 (5 bases). V lost 2 bases and J 3 bases, leaving 9 bases between the germline ends. This CDR3 has 14 amino acids. Germline-derived CDR1 and CDR2 are SEHNR and FQNEAQ (reference sequence). The CDR3 region is CASSLPRVTDTQYF. CDR3 DNA: TGTGCCAGCAGCTTACCGCGGGTAACAGATACGCAGTATTTT. Variable domain in full (rest from reference TRBV7-9 and TRBJ2-3): DTGVSQNPRHKITKRGQNVTFRCDPISEHNRLYWYRQTLGQGPEFLTYFQNEAQLEKSRLLSDRFSAERPKGSFSTLEIQRTEQGDSAMYLCASSLPRVTDTQYFGPGTRLTVL.

This clonotype has at least ten counts. The rearrangement uses TRBV5-5 and TRBJ2-7; D possibly corresponds to TRBD2 (5 bases). Germline V gives CDR1 SGHKS, CDR2 YYEKEE (reference sequence). The CDR3 runs 18 residues. V lost 3 bases to trimming and J lost 0 bases, with 22 bases between them. This CDR3 is CASSYAIGPGLPSYEQYF. The DNA for the CDR3 is TGTGCCAGCAGCTACGCTATAGGCCCCGGACTCCCCTCCTACGAGCAGTACTTC.

The chain employs TRBV24-1 and TRBJ2-2, with 7 bases matching TRBD1. CDR1 is KGHDR and CDR2 is SFDVKD in the germline V gene. CDR3 length equals 17 residues. The V gene end was trimmed by 4 bases and the J gene end by 0 bases; junction bases not matched to a gene: 7. For the CDR3, the DNA is TGTGCCACCAGTGAACTAGGGACAGCTGCGAACACCGGGGAGCTGTTTTTT. Protein: CATSELGTAANTGELFF.

This clonotype was detected only a few times. This chain joins TRBV11-2 and TRBJ1-1; D is ambiguous. V was cut by 3 bases and J by 1 base, with 6 bases left in between. This CDR3 region has 13 residues. Germline-derived CDR1 and CDR2 are SGHAT and FQNNGV. CDR3 region: CASSFVGNTEAFF. As DNA, the CDR3 is TGTGCCAGCAGCTTTGTCGGGAACACTGAAGCTTTCTTT.